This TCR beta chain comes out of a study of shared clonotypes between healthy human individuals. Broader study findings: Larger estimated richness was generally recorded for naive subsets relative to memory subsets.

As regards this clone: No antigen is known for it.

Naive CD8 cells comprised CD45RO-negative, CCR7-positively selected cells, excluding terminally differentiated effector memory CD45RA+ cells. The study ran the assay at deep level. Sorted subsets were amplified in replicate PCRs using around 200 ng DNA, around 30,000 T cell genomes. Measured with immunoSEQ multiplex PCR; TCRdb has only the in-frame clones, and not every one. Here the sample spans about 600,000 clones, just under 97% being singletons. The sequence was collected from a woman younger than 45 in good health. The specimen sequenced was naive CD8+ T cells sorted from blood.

The CDR3: CASTDDWINTEAFF. CDR3 nucleotide sequence: TGTGCCAGTACAGACGACTGGATAAACACTGAAGCTTTCTTT. The chain uses TRBV7-9 and TRBJ1-1; D uncertain. The CDR3 covers 14 residues. The ends were cut back, 9 bases at V and 2 bases at J, with 16 bases in the middle. The germline V gene encodes CDR1 SEHNR and CDR2 FQNEAQ (reference sequence).